This T cell receptor (beta chain) was recorded in a study of T cell repertoires in cytomegalovirus infection. TCRdb analysed the reads with MiXCR anew, one entry per CDR3 protein. The sample lists 200,000 or so distinct CDR3 sequences, around 20% occurring once. Deletions cut 5 bases from V and 8 bases from J, with 16 bases between. This CDR3 is 15 amino acids long. Germline V lookup: CDR1 LNHNV, CDR2 YYDKDF (reference sequence). The sample taken for sequencing was PBMCs. The chain carries TRBV15 and TRBJ1-6; D remains ambiguous. The clonotype was recovered from a human donor in good health (CMV status not recorded). Some clones in this sample may be carry-over from other donors' samples. CDR3 in DNA: TGTGCCACCAGCCCCGTACACAGAGCAGATTCACCCCTCCACTTT. Translated, it gives CATSPVHRADSPLHF.